Here is one T cell receptor beta chain with its context. The ends were cut back, 3 bases at V and 6 bases at J, with 9 bases in the middle. The CDR3 length is 14 residues. Germline CDR1 reads LNHDA; CDR2 reads SQIVND (reference sequence). This entry belongs to a study of cytomegalovirus exposure and HLA in healthy donors. The study ran its PCR with 60 Vbeta and 13 Jbeta primers. The method was immunoSEQ multiplex PCR; TCRdb's version includes in-frame clones alone and lacks a portion of them. The table includes about 120,000 clones, around 81% detected once. The sequence was obtained from a woman aged 40 to 55 in good health and CMV-seronegative. Sequenced material: PBMCs. J is TRBJ1-6 and V is TRBV19; D remains ambiguous. For the CDR3, the DNA is TGTGCCAGTAGTATGGCCAATTTTAATTCACCCCTCCACTTT. Protein: CASSMANFNSPLHF.